This passage covers 8 T cell receptor beta chains from one sample sequenced in a study of blood T cell repertoires in COVID-19. Measured with immunoSEQ multiplex PCR; TCRdb has only the in-frame clones, and not every one. The sample has 250,000 to 300,000 clones, around nine tenths seen once; the top ten hold roughly 10%. What was sequenced was peripheral blood. The receptors here all came from a woman in her thirties with COVID-19, enrolled during active disease.

This clone has a handful of counts. The chain links TRBV7-9 to TRBJ1-5, with no clear D. Trimming removed 3 bases at V and 6 bases at J, with 12 bases between. This CDR3 has 14 residues. From germline, CDR1 is SEHNR and CDR2 FQNEAQ (reference sequence). The CDR3 DNA is TGTGCCAGCAGCTTTCGAACAGCTTCTCAGCCCCAGCATTTT. Its translation: CASSFRTASQPQHF. Together with reference TRBV7-9 and TRBJ1-5, the CDR3 gives the full variable domain: DTGVSQNPRHKITKRGQNVTFRCDPISEHNRLYWYRQTLGQGPEFLTYFQNEAQLEKSRLLSDRFSAERPKGSFSTLEIQRTEQGDSAMYLCASSFRTASQPQHFGDGTRLSIL.

This sequence joins TRBV28 and TRBJ2-7, with 8 nucleotides matching TRBD2. V dropped 7 bases and J dropped 7; count of bases not matched to a gene: 12. This CDR3 has 14 amino acids. Germline loops: CDR1 MDHEN, CDR2 SYDVKM. CDR3 DNA: TGTGCCAGCATTGAAGCGGGAGAGACGATGGAGCAGTACTTC. Its translation: CASIEAGETMEQYF. The whole variable domain, remainder taken from reference TRBV28 and TRBJ2-7, is DVKVTQSSRYLVKRTGEKVFLECVQDMDHENMFWYRQDPGLGLRLIYFSYDVKMKEKGDIPEGYSVSREKKERFSLILESASTNQTSMYLCASIEAGETMEQYFGPGTRLTVT.

V usage is TRBV9 and J usage is TRBJ2-2; 11 positions agree with TRBD2. CDR1 and CDR2 from the germline V gene are SGDLS and YYNGEE. The V gene end was trimmed by 7 bases and the J gene end by 5 bases; junction bases not matched to a gene: 7. The CDR3 is made up of 15 amino acids. As DNA, the CDR3 is TGTGCCAGCTCCTGGGGACTAGCGGTGACCGGGGAGCTGTTTTTT. Translated, it gives CASSWGLAVTGELFF.

The gene calls are TRBV2 and TRBJ1-2, with D uncertain. The germline V gene has CDR1 SNHLY and CDR2 FYNNEI. The CDR3 loop spans 13 amino acids. The V end was cut by 5 bases, the J end by 2 bases, with 9 bases between. CDR3 DNA sequence: TGTGCCAGCAGTTCGACTGTGAACTATGGCTACACCTTC. Residues: CASSSTVNYGYTF.

DNA for the CDR3: TGTGCCAGCAGCATGACAGGGGGCAGGGAAAAACTGTTTTTT. It specifies CASSMTGGREKLFF. The chain joins TRBV28 to TRBJ1-4; 10 nucleotides line up with TRBD1. The CDR3 has 14 residues. Germline assignment: CDR1 MDHEN and CDR2 SYDVKM. The J segment lost 8 bases and the V segment lost 6 bases, leaving 6 bases of the junction unmatched.

The chain joins TRBV28 to TRBJ2-2, with a tentative D call TRBD2 (5 bases). The CDR3 is made up of 15 amino acids. Trimming stripped 1 base from V and 7 bases from J, with 13 bases between. Germline-derived CDR1 and CDR2 are MDHEN and SYDVKM. The CDR3 here is CASSLLRGKGGELFF. CDR3 in DNA: TGTGCCAGCAGTTTATTACGGGGAAAGGGCGGGGAGCTGTTTTTT.

As to this clone: At one boundary the junction diverges from the germline segment, which might be a read error. This rearrangement joins TRBV19 to TRBJ1-4; 7 bases agree with TRBD1. The CDR3 runs to 13 residues. Germline CDR1 LNHDA, CDR2 SQIVND (reference sequence). This chain's CDR3 is CASRPQGHEKLFF. CDR3 nucleotide sequence: TGTGCCAGTAGACCACAGGGGCATGAGAAACTGTTTTTT. Together with reference TRBV19 and TRBJ1-4, the CDR3 gives the full variable domain: DGGITQSPKYLFRKEGQNVTLSCEQNLNHDAMYWYRQDPGQGLRLIYYSQIVNDFQKGDIAEGYSVSREKKESFPLTVTSAQKNPTAFYLCASRPQGHEKLFFGSGTQLSVL.

The J gene is TRBJ1-5, the V gene TRBV28; D perhaps matches TRBD1 (6 bases). CDR3 size: 17 residues. Germline CDR1 is MDHEN and CDR2 is SYDVKM. Trimming took 2 bases from V and 0 from J, leaving 14 bases between them. CDR3 sequence: CASSLPGHTFSNQPQHF. The CDR3 coding sequence is TGTGCCAGCAGTTTACCGGGACATACATTTAGCAATCAGCCCCAGCATTTT.